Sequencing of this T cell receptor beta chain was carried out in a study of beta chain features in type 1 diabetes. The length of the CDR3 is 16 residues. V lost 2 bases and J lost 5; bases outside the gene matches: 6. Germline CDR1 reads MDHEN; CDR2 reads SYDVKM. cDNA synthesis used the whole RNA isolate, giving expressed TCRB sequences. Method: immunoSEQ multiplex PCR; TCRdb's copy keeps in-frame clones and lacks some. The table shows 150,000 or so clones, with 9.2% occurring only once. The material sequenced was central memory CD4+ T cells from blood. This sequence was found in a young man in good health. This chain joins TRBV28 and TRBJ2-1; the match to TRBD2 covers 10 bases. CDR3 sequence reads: CASSLPSGSPHNEQFF. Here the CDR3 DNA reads TGTGCCAGCAGTTTACCTAGCGGGAGCCCCCACAATGAGCAGTTCTTC.